The 18 T cell receptor beta chains in this list originate from one sample, sequenced in a study of blood T cell repertoires in COVID-19 (dated by TCRdb to the early 2020s). To prepare the library, the immunoSEQ multiplex PCR assay was applied. TCRdb provides this immuneACCESS table in a form limited to in-frame rearrangements. Some clones are lacking; in checked studies, under half of them reflect an unresolved V gene, and why the rest are absent is not known. This sample holds some 460,000 clones; roughly 90% were observed only once. In total, the top ten clones hold 0.7% of the sample. Sequenced material: PBMCs or T cells enriched from blood (not recorded which). The receptors were sampled from a woman in her late teens or twenties who had recovered from COVID-19.

This chain uses TRBV4-1 with TRBJ1-5, with D possibly being TRBD1 (6 bases). This CDR3 comprises 15 residues. Germline V gene data show CDR1 as MGHRA and CDR2 as YSYEKL. V was trimmed by 6 bases and J by 3 bases, leaving 15 bases between them. CDR3 sequence: CASSPVGGTNQPQHF. CDR3 coding DNA: TGCGCCAGCAGTCCAGTTGGGGGCACCAATCAGCCCCAGCATTTT.

Details on this clone: This CDR3 is also generated by other DNA sequences in the sample. The V gene is TRBV5-1, the J gene TRBJ2-7; 9 bases align to TRBD1. This CDR3 is built from 14 residues. The J segment lost 4 bases and the V segment lost 3 bases, leaving 5 bases of the junction unmatched. Per germline, CDR1 SGHRS and CDR2 YFSETQ. The CDR3 is CASSWGQGGYEQYF. The CDR3 nucleotides are TGCGCCAGCAGCTGGGGACAGGGAGGATACGAGCAGTACTTC.

This chain uses TRBV5-1 with TRBJ1-6, with 7 bases lining up with TRBD1. Germline trimming cut 3 bases from V and 7 bases from J; bases unmatched to any gene: 13. The CDR3 extends over 17 amino acids. Germline loops: CDR1 SGHRS, CDR2 YFSETQ. CDR3 in amino acids: CASSSEQPGQMNSPLHF. In DNA, the CDR3 is TGCGCCAGCAGCTCTGAACAACCGGGACAGATGAATTCACCCCTCCACTTT.

The chain carries TRBV11-2 and TRBJ1-4; 10 bases align to TRBD1. This CDR3 spans 18 amino acids. Trimming at V came to 5 bases and at J to 4 bases, leaving 13 bases not matched to a gene. CDR1 and CDR2 (germline): SGHAT, FQNNGV. Here the CDR3 reads CASSTGQGVAPVNEKLFF. As DNA, the CDR3 is TGTGCCAGCAGCACAGGACAGGGGGTGGCGCCTGTTAATGAAAAACTGTTTTTT.

The chain is built from TRBV9 and TRBJ2-3; possible D gene TRBD2, 7 bases. Germline V CDR1 and CDR2: SGDLS, YYNGEE. The CDR3 has 15 residues. Trimming removed 0 bases at V and 3 bases at J, with 11 bases between. The CDR3 protein is CASSVARGGTDTQYF. CDR3 nucleotide sequence: TGTGCCAGCAGCGTAGCGAGGGGGGGGACAGATACGCAGTATTTT.

V is TRBV27 and J is TRBJ1-5, with 7 bases matching TRBD1. CDR3 size: 15 residues. The germline V gene encodes CDR1 MNHEY and CDR2 SMNVEV (reference sequence). V shed 7 bases, J shed 3 bases, and the junction held 9 bases outside the gene matches. The CDR3 DNA reads as TGTGCCAGCAACCCGCGGGGACAGAACAATCAGCCCCAGCATTTT. This sequence encodes CASNPRGQNNQPQHF.

V and J are TRBV7-6 and TRBJ2-7; D is possibly TRBD2 (7 bases). Germline V gene sequence: CDR1 SGHVS, CDR2 FNYEAQ. CDR3 length: 16 amino acids. The V gene lost 1 base and the J gene lost 3 bases, with 16 bases spanning the gap. The CDR3 here is CASSLESGGPNYEQYF. Here the CDR3 DNA reads TGTGCCAGCAGCTTAGAATCCGGGGGGCCCAACTACGAGCAGTACTTC.

Here the CDR3 reads CATSRQGSDEKLFF. CDR3 bases: TGTGCCACTTCACGGCAGGGGTCGGATGAAAAACTGTTTTTT. The chain is built from TRBV3-1 (or the pseudogene TRBV3-2) and TRBJ1-4; D might be TRBD1 (6 bases). Germline CDR1 reads LGHDT; CDR2 reads YNNKEL (reference sequence). The CDR3 is 14 residues long. Trimming stripped 10 bases from V and 6 bases from J, with 18 bases between.

In regard to this clone: Different DNA sequences within this sample yield the same CDR3. The chain joins TRBV29-1 to TRBJ1-1, with D unclear. The CDR3 length is 12 residues. Trimming left V 4 bases short and J 0 bases short, with 6 bases between. From germline, CDR1 is SQVTM and CDR2 ANQGSEA. The CDR3 nucleotides read TGCAGCGTTGGAGGGTTGAACACTGAAGCTTTCTTT. It yields the protein CSVGGLNTEAFF.

The chain has TRBV12-3 or TRBV12-4 and TRBJ1-1, with unresolved D. Trimming removed 5 bases from V and 9 bases from J, with 16 bases in between. The length of the CDR3 is 13 residues. CDR3 sequence: CASSVEGLLQAFF. CDR3 DNA sequence: TGTGCCAGCAGTGTTGAGGGCCTCCTTCAAGCTTTCTTT.

This clone was seen a handful of times. The chain recombines TRBV7-2 with TRBJ1-5; D is unresolved. Germline CDR1 is SGHTA and CDR2 is FQGNSA. Deletions cut 4 bases from V and 3 bases from J, with 7 bases between. There are 13 residues in the CDR3. The CDR3 bases are TGTGCCAGCAGCTATCTCCCCAATCAGCCCCAGCATTTT. This sequence encodes CASSYLPNQPQHF.

V and J are TRBV5-1 and TRBJ2-7; tentative D call: TRBD2 (5 bases). The V end was cut by 4 bases, the J end by 0 bases, with 11 bases between. CDR3 length: 14 amino acids. The germline CDR1 and CDR2 sequences are SGHRS and YFSETQ. CDR3 coding DNA: TGCGCCAGCAGCCGATTAGGACTCTCCTACGAGCAGTACTTC. This gives the protein CASSRLGLSYEQYF.

This chain connects TRBV19 to TRBJ1-2, with a possible D match to TRBD1 (5 bases). This CDR3 spans 18 amino acids. V lost 3 bases to trimming and J lost 1 base, with 21 bases between them. Germline V CDR1 and CDR2: LNHDA, SQIVND (reference sequence). Here the CDR3 DNA reads TGTGCCAGTAGTATCTGGGGGGGACGGACCATACTTAACTATGGCTACACCTTC. Protein sequence: CASSIWGGRTILNYGYTF. Looking up the rest from reference TRBV19 and TRBJ1-2 gives the full variable domain: DGGITQSPKYLFRKEGQNVTLSCEQNLNHDAMYWYRQDPGQGLRLIYYSQIVNDFQKGDIAEGYSVSREKKESFPLTVTSAQKNPTAFYLCASSIWGGRTILNYGYTFGSGTRLTVV.

V is TRBV2 and J is TRBJ2-2; D ambiguous. Germline loops: CDR1 SNHLY, CDR2 FYNNEI. This CDR3 comprises 14 residues. V lost 2 bases and J lost 3, with 7 bases in between. The CDR3 spells CASSESPDTGELFF. In nucleotides, the CDR3 is TGTGCCAGCAGTGAAAGCCCCGACACCGGGGAGCTGTTTTTT. The complete variable domain, with remaining parts taken from reference TRBV2 and TRBJ2-2, reads EPEVTQTPSHQVTQMGQEVILRCVPISNHLYFYWYRQILGQKVEFLVSFYNNEISEKSEIFDDQFSVERPDGSNFTLKIRSTKLEDSAMYFCASSESPDTGELFFGEGSRLTVL.

The rearrangement uses TRBV5-1 and TRBJ1-5; TRBD1 aligns across 7 bases. Trimming took 3 bases from V and 1 from J; bases not matched to a gene: 7. CDR1 is SGHRS, CDR2 YFSETQ, per germline. The CDR3 sequence is 16 residues long. CDR3: CASSSQGIVSNQPQHF. CDR3 nucleotide sequence: TGCGCCAGCAGCTCACAGGGGATTGTGAGCAATCAGCCCCAGCATTTT.

V gene TRBV6-5 combines with J gene TRBJ2-2; TRBD2 agrees at 8 bases. The CDR3 sequence is 15 residues long. V lost 7 bases, J lost 5 bases, and 9 bases stayed unmatched. The germline gives CDR1 MNHEY, CDR2 SVGAGI. Here the CDR3 reads CASTPGGARTGELFF. The CDR3 nucleotides read TGTGCCAGCACCCCGGGAGGGGCGAGGACCGGGGAGCTGTTTTTT.

The sample holds one count of this clone. The rearrangement joins TRBV4-2 to TRBJ1-5; 9 positions match TRBD1. The germline V gene has CDR1 LGHNA and CDR2 YNFKEQ. Unmatched junction bases numbered 6, after V lost 2 bases and J lost 4 bases. The CDR3 contains 16 residues. This chain's CDR3 is CASSQLDRGGNQPQHF. In nucleotides, the CDR3 is TGTGCCAGCAGCCAACTTGACAGGGGGGGTAATCAGCCCCAGCATTTT.

The genes are TRBV10-2 and TRBJ1-5, with TRBD1 matching 7 bases. The CDR3 is 13 amino acids. In germline, CDR1 is WSHSY, CDR2 SAAADI. V was pared by 6 bases and J by 4 bases, with 3 bases of the junction left unmatched. The CDR3 region is CASSPGQNQPQHF. The CDR3 DNA follows: TGCGCCAGCAGCCCGGGACAGAATCAGCCCCAGCATTTT.